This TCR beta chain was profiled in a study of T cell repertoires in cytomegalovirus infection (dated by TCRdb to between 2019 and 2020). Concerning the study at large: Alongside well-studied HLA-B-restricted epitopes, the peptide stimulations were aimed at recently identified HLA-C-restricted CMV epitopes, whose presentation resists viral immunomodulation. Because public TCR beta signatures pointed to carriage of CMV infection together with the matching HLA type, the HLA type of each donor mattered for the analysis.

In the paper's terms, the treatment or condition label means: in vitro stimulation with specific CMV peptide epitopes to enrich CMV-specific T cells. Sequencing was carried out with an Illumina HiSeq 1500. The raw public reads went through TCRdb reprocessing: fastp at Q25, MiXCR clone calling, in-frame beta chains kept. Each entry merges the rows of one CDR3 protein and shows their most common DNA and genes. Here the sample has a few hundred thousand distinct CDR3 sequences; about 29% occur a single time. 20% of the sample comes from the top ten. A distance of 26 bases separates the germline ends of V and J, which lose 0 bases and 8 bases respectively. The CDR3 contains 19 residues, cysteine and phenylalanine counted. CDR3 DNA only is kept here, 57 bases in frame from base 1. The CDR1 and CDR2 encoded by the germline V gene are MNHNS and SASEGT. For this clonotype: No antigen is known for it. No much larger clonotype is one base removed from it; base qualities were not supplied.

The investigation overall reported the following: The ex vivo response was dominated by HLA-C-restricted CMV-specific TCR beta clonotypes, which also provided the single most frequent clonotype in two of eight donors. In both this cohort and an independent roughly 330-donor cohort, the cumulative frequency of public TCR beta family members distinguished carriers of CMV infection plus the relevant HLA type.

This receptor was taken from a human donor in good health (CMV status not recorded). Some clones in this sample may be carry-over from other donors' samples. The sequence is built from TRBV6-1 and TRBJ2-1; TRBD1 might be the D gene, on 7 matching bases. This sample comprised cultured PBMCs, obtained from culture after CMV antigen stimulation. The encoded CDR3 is CASSEATRPGAGGADEQFF. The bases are TGTGCCAGCAGTGAAGCGACCCGGCCGGGGGCAGGGGGTGCAGATGAGCAGTTCTTC.